These 7 T cell receptor beta chains were sequenced from one sample in a study of blood T cell repertoires in COVID-19. Produced via immunoSEQ multiplex PCR; TCRdb's table is partial and in-frame only. The table includes roughly 440,000 clones, 70% to 90% detected once. The sequenced sample consisted of peripheral blood. Every receptor here comes from a woman aged 50 to 65 with COVID-19, enrolled during active disease.

J is TRBJ1-5 and V is TRBV11-2; unclear D gene. Germline loops: CDR1 SGHAT, CDR2 FQNNGV. The CDR3 extends over 17 amino acids. V was clipped by 1 base and J by 4 bases, with 17 bases between them. CDR3 sequence: CASSLVHWAGRNQPQHF. CDR3 nucleotide sequence: TGTGCCAGCAGCTTAGTCCACTGGGCTGGTAGGAATCAGCCCCAGCATTTT.

The chain has TRBV29-1 and TRBJ2-1; 9 positions agree with TRBD1. Looked up from germline, CDR1 is SQVTM and CDR2 is ANQGSEA. The CDR3 has 14 residues. Trimming took 3 bases from V and 6 from J; bases not matched to a gene: 6. Here the CDR3 DNA reads TGCAGCGTTGAGACCGGGACAGGGAGCAATGAGCAGTTCTTC. Translating gives CSVETGTGSNEQFF.

The chain joins TRBV19 to TRBJ1-2, with D hard to call. V was trimmed by 9 bases and J by 2 bases, leaving 13 bases between them. The CDR3 is 13 amino acids. Germline CDR1 reads LNHDA; CDR2 reads SQIVND (reference sequence). The CDR3 nucleotides read TGTGCCAGCACCGGCGACGGGAACTATGGCTACACCTTC. Protein sequence: CASTGDGNYGYTF.

This clone appeared once. V gene TRBV7-9 combines with J gene TRBJ2-2; D ambiguous. This CDR3 comprises 11 residues. V lost 11 bases, J lost 4 bases, and 8 bases lay in between. The germline V gene has CDR1 SEHNR and CDR2 FQNEAQ (reference sequence). The CDR3 DNA sequence: TGTGCCGGTTCTATCACCGGGGAGCTGTTTTTT. Translated: CAGSITGELFF.

The chain recombines TRBV5-6 with TRBJ1-2; no firm D call. The CDR3 contains 16 residues. V was trimmed by 2 bases and J by 1 base, leaving 15 bases between them. Germline V gene lookup returns CDR1 SGHDT and CDR2 YYEEEE. The DNA of the CDR3 is TGTGCCAGCAGCTTTCCGGAGATCGGGATTAACTATGGCTACACCTTC. It translates to CASSFPEIGINYGYTF.

The CDR3 region is CATSDPYTGTGELFF. The DNA of the CDR3 is TGTGCCACCAGTGATCCATATACCGGGACCGGGGAGCTGTTTTTT. The chain joins TRBV24-1 to TRBJ2-2; D unresolved. Germline lookup yields CDR1 KGHDR and CDR2 SFDVKD. The CDR3 consists of 15 residues. Trimming pared 3 bases from V and 5 bases from J, leaving 12 bases between.

The CDR3 loop reads CASSKESLARGAGGCNYGYTF. CDR3 coding DNA: TGTGCCAGCAGCAAAGAGAGTCTAGCCAGGGGGGCCGGCGGTTGTAACTATGGCTACACCTTC. The rearrangement uses TRBV21-1 and TRBJ1-2; TRBD1, the D gene given by the table, was not confirmed from the DNA. TRBV21-1 is a documented pseudogene. This CDR3 has 21 residues.